The following is a TCR beta chain sequence with its context. Antigen: not known. Arm-PCR with iRepertoire HTBI primers amplified the CDR3 regions for these TCR beta libraries. TCRdb processed the multiplex PCR reads anew with MiXCR; each CDR3 protein has one entry. The sample holds hundreds of thousands of distinct CDR3 sequences, 15% to 20% seen once. As for time point: newly diagnosed GD, antithyroid drugs for less than 3 months. Extracted PBMC RNA gave rise to the TCR library. This CDR3 has 15 residues. Unmatched junction bases numbered 11, after V lost 7 bases and J lost 5 bases. Germline V gene data show CDR1 as MDHEN and CDR2 as SYDVKM. This sample stems from a study of regulatory T cells in long-lasting Graves disease. Notes on the study in general: TRBV28, TRBJ1-2 and TRBJ2-5 emerged as the favored segments in persistent disease. Between persistent patients, 2,500 to 3,500 public clonotypes were shared, exceeding the 966 shared between new patients.

The same sample was also studied in work on T cells in Graves' hyperthyroidism and ophthalmopathy. In that study: The HTBI primer set drove a first-round RT-PCR of the TCR CDR3.

The sequencing used peripheral blood mononuclear cells (PBMCs), collected at new diagnosis, from a patient treated with antithyroid drugs. The receptor was isolated from a woman between 25 and 40 years old with Graves disease. The chain has TRBV28 and TRBJ2-3, with 8 bases identical to TRBD2. Here the CDR3 reads CASIDSRGTRDTQYF. The CDR3 DNA reads TGTGCCAGCATCGACTCTAGGGGGACTAGAGATACGCAGTATTTT.